This T cell receptor beta chain was found in a study of T-cell memory formation after mild COVID-19. The 5'RACE method, run with constant-segment primers, produced TCR alpha and TCR beta cDNA libraries (carrying sample barcodes and UMIs). TCRdb re-derived calls from the 5' RACE reads in MiXCR, one entry per CDR3 protein. The repertoire consists of hundreds of thousands of distinct CDR3 sequences, with approximately 18% occurring once and the leading ten covering roughly 21%. Trimming shortened V by 0 bases and J by 1 base, and 10 bases separated the two germline ends. This CDR3 has 15 residues. Germline CDR1 and CDR2: SGHRS and YFSETQ.

The sequence was obtained from a young man who had mild COVID-19 (a few samples of this study predate the infection). Cell type and time point are not known. Sequenced input: PBMCs or a T cell subset sorted from them (not recorded which). V gene TRBV5-1 combines with J gene TRBJ1-1; D ambiguous. The CDR3 DNA sequence: TGCGCCAGCAGCTTGGTGGCCACCTCGAACACTGAAGCTTTCTTT. Protein: CASSLVATSNTEAFF.